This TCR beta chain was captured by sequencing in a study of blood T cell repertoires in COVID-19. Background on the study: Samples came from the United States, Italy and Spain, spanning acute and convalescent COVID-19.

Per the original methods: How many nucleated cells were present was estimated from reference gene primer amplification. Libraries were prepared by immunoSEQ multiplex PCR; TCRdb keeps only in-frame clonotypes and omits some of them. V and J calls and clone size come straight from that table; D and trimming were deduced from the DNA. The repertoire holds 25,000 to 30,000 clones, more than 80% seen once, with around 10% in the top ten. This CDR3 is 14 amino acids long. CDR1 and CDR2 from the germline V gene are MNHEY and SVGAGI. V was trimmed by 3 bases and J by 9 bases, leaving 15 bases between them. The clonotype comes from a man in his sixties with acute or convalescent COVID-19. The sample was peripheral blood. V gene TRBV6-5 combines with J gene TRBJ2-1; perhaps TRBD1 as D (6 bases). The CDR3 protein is CASSYLSRGGEQFF. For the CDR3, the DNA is TGTGCCAGCAGTTATCTGAGTCGAGGGGGTGAGCAGTTCTTC.